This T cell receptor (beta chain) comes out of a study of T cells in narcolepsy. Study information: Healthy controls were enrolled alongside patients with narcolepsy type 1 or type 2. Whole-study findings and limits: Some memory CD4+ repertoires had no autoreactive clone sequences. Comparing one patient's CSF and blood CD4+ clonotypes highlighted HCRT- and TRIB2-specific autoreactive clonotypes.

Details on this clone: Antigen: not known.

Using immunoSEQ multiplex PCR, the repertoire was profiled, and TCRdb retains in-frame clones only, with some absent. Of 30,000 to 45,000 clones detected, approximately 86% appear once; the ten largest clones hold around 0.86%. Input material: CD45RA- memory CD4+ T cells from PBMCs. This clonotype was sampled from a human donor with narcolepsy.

CDR3 protein: CASSSGTAISYEQYF. For the CDR3, the DNA is TGCGCCAGCAGCTCCGGGACGGCGATCTCCTACGAGCAGTACTTC. The rearrangement links TRBV5-1 to TRBJ2-7, with D perhaps being TRBD1 or TRBD2 (5 bases each). CDR1 and CDR2 from the germline V gene are SGHRS and YFSETQ. Trimming shortened V by 3 bases and J by 0 bases, and 13 bases separated the two germline ends. The CDR3 is made up of 15 amino acids.